This paragraph covers one T cell receptor (beta chain) sequence. Its matching antigen is unknown. The CDR3 runs 15 residues. Germline values: CDR1 SSHAT, CDR2 FNYEAQ (reference sequence). Trimming cost V 5 bases and J 7 bases; bases outside gene matches: 9. The PCR was carried out with 60 Vbeta primers and 13 Jbeta primers. The protocol was immunoSEQ multiplex PCR, while the TCRdb copy is restricted to in-frame clones and leaves out a portion. The sample consists of about 200,000 clones, approximately 78% of them appearing once. This entry belongs to a study of cytomegalovirus exposure and HLA in healthy donors. Findings and limits, study-wide: Sequence variants that were highly shared formed a cluster that was likely a sequencing artifact. Association of roughly 18,000 TCR beta sequences with HLA alleles was found at 0.05 false discovery rate in a later analysis. Follow-up analysis later connected one missense variant in DCLRE1C with trimming of TCR beta V- and J-genes. Analyzed later, most CMV-associated TCR beta chains appeared HLA-restricted.

The sequence came from a woman between 40 and 55 years old in good health and CMV-seronegative. The V call is TRBV7-7, the J call TRBJ2-1, with 9 bases aligning to TRBD2. The sequenced material came from PBMCs. CDR3 coding DNA: TGTGCCAGCAGCCGAGGGACTAGCAGGGAGAATGAGCAGTTCTTC. Its protein is CASSRGTSRENEQFF.